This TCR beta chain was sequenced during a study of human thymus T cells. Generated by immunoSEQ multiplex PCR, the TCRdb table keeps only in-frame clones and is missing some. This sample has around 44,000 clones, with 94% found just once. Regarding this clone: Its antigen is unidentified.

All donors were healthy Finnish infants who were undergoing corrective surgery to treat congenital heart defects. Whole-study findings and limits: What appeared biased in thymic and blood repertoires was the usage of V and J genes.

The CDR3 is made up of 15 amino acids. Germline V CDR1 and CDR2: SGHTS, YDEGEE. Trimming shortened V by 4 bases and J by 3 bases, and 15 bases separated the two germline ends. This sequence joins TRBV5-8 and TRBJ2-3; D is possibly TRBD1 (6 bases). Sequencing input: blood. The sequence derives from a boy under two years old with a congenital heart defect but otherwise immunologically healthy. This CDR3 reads CASSRSGDLTDTQYF. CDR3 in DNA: TGTGCCAGCAGCCGTTCAGGGGACCTGACAGATACGCAGTATTTT. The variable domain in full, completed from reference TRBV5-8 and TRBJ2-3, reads EAGVTQSPTHLIKTRGQQATLRCSPISGHTSVYWYQQALGLGLQFLLWYDEGEERNRGNFPPRFSGRQFPNYSSELNVNALELEDSALYLCASSRSGDLTDTQYFGPGTRLTVL.